These 8 T cell receptor beta chains were sequenced from one sample in a study of T cell responses to AZD1222 COVID-19 vaccine. Clones were sequenced by immunoSEQ multiplex PCR, and TCRdb holds only the in-frame ones, with some missing. The sample lists about 150,000 clones, 88% occurring once. The material sequenced was peripheral blood, taken on day 0 of AZD1222 vaccination. These receptors were taken from an adult in good health.

This chain connects TRBV19 to TRBJ1-4, with D possibly TRBD1 on 6 matching bases. Per the germline V gene, CDR1 is LNHDA and CDR2 is SQIVND (reference sequence). The CDR3 has 14 residues. Trimming left V 7 bases short and J 3 bases short, with 12 bases between. DNA of the CDR3: TGTGCCAGTACGGGAGGGGGGGCTAATGAAAAACTGTTTTTT. It yields the protein CASTGGGANEKLFF.

This sequence joins TRBV7-2 and TRBJ2-7; TRBD2 matches at 13 bases. CDR3 length: 14 residues. J was trimmed by 9 bases and V by 1 base; bases with no gene match: 3. Germline V gene data show CDR1 as SGHTA and CDR2 as FQGNSA. The CDR3 coding sequence is TGTGCCAGCAGCTTAGTGGGGACTAGCGGGGCGCAGTACTTC. As protein: CASSLVGTSGAQYF.

The genes are TRBV7-9 and TRBJ2-7, with TRBD2 matching 8 bases. Trimming at V came to 0 bases and at J to 2 bases, leaving 9 bases not matched to a gene. The CDR3 extends over 17 amino acids. The germline V gene encodes CDR1 SEHNR and CDR2 FQNEAQ (reference sequence). The CDR3 spells CASSLARVGGRTYEQYF. The CDR3 nucleotides read TGTGCCAGCAGCTTAGCGCGGGTTGGCGGGAGGACCTACGAGCAGTACTTC.

This sequence joins TRBV5-1 and TRBJ2-1, with 8 bases matching TRBD2. The ends lost 1 base at V and 4 bases at J; junction bases unmatched: 7. CDR3 length equals 16 residues. CDR1 SGHRS and CDR2 YFSETQ come from the germline V gene. The CDR3 sequence is CASSLIGGRSYNEQFF. The CDR3 DNA follows: TGCGCCAGCAGCTTGATCGGCGGGAGGTCGTACAATGAGCAGTTCTTC.

V gene TRBV6-2 or TRBV6-3 combines with J gene TRBJ2-7; 7 bases match TRBD2. CDR3 length equals 16 residues. CDR1 and CDR2 (germline): MNHEY, SVGEGT. J gave up 4 bases and V 0 bases, and 9 bases lay outside the gene matches. The CDR3 coding sequence is TGTGCCAGCAGTTACTCCGGGCGGGAGACTGGTTACGAGCAGTACTTC. It yields the protein CASSYSGRETGYEQYF.

V usage is TRBV29-1 and J usage is TRBJ1-2; TRBD1 agrees at 7 bases. CDR3 size: 13 residues. The germline CDR1 and CDR2 sequences are SQVTM and ANQGSEA. With V trimmed by 1 base and J by 7 bases, 6 bases remained unmatched. The CDR3 nucleotides read TGCAGCGTTGAAGGACAGGGACGAGGTGGCTACACCTTC. This sequence encodes CSVEGQGRGGYTF.

The CDR3 is CAISEAAGGHNEKLFF. CDR3 DNA: TGTGCCATCAGTGAGGCGGCAGGGGGCCATAATGAAAAACTGTTTTTT. The chain employs TRBV10-3 and TRBJ1-4, with TRBD1 matching over 8 bases. Per germline, CDR1 ENHRY and CDR2 SYGVKD. CDR3 length: 16 amino acids. V dropped 2 bases and J dropped 4; count of bases not matched to a gene: 6.

The chain joins TRBV15 to TRBJ2-5; 7 bases fit TRBD2. CDR3 length: 13 amino acids. Per the germline V gene, CDR1 is LNHNV and CDR2 is YYDKDF (reference sequence). V shed 3 bases, J shed 5 bases, and the junction held 3 bases outside the gene matches. CDR3 in DNA: TGTGCCACCAGCAGGGGGGGAGGGGAGACCCAGTACTTC. This sequence encodes CATSRGGGETQYF.